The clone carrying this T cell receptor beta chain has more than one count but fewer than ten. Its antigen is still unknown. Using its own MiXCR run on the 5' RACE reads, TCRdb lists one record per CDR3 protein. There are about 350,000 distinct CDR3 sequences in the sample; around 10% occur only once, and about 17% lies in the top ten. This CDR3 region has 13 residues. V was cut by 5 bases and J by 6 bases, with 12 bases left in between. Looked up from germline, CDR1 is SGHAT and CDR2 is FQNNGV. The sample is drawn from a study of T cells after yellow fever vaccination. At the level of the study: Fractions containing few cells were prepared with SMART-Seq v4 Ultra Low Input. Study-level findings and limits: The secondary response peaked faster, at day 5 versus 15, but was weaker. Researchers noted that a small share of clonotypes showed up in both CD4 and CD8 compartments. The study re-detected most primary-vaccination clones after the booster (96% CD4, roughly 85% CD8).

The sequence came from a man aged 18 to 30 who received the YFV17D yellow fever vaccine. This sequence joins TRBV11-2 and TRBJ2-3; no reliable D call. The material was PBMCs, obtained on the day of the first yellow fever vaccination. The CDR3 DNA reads TGTGCCAGCAGCCCCTGGGGTGTTGATACGCAGTATTTT. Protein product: CASSPWGVDTQYF.